The 9 T cell receptor beta chains in this list originate from one sample, sequenced in a study of shared clonotypes between healthy human individuals. Produced via immunoSEQ multiplex PCR; TCRdb's table is partial and in-frame only. The table records about a million clones, about 80% of them present only once. The specimen sequenced was memory CD4+ T cells from PBMCs. As for subset: CD45RA-negative fraction. All receptors derive from a man aged 18 to 29 in good health. Some clones in this sample may be carry-over from other donors' samples.

V and J are TRBV5-4 and TRBJ2-3, with D unclear. The CDR3 spans 14 residues. Germline V lookup: CDR1 SGHNT, CDR2 YYREEE (reference sequence). Trimming left V 0 bases short and J 3 bases short, with 8 bases between. CDR3 in DNA: TGTGCCAGCAGCTTGGCCCGCGAGACAGATACGCAGTATTTT. The encoded protein is CASSLARETDTQYF.

This chain links TRBV5-1 with TRBJ1-1; 9 nucleotides line up with TRBD1. V was clipped by 4 bases and J by 4 bases; unmatched bases: 11. In germline, CDR1 is SGHRS, CDR2 YFSETQ. This CDR3 spans 16 amino acids. The CDR3 loop reads CASSPRTGERGTEAFF. The CDR3 DNA reads TGCGCCAGCAGCCCCCGGACAGGGGAAAGGGGCACTGAAGCTTTCTTT.

This clone was seen a few times. Other DNA sequences of this sample code for an identical CDR3. This sequence joins TRBV6-1 and TRBJ1-2; D remains unclear. Trimming took 0 bases from V and 5 from J, leaving 4 bases between them. The germline CDR1 and CDR2 sequences are MNHNS and SASEGT. The CDR3 runs to 12 residues. CDR3 sequence reads: CASSEAAYGYTF. DNA for the CDR3: TGTGCCAGCAGTGAAGCGGCTTATGGCTACACCTTC.

The J gene is TRBJ2-1, the V gene TRBV15, with 8 bases identical to TRBD2. This CDR3 region has 15 residues. Germline-derived CDR1 and CDR2 are LNHNV and YYDKDF (reference sequence). V trimming: 1 base; J trimming: 5 bases; junction bases outside the gene matches: 4. CDR3 in amino acids: CATSRAGGWDNEQFF. CDR3 DNA: TGTGCCACCAGCAGAGCGGGAGGGTGGGACAATGAGCAGTTCTTC.

This clone was seen once. Because the CDR3's place on the DNA is in doubt, the DNA is left out and the CDR3 is given as listed by TCRdb. This chain uses TRBV10-1 with TRBJ1-4. Counting both end residues, the CDR3 totals 18 amino acids. The germline V gene has CDR1 WNHNN and CDR2 SYGVQD (reference sequence). The CDR3 sequence: CASSESDLGPTKMKNCFF.

The chain joins TRBV27 to TRBJ2-5, with 8 bases aligning to TRBD1. The J call could be wrong; TRBJ2-7 is a better fit for the DNA end. CDR1 is MNHEY, CDR2 SMNVEV, per germline (reference sequence). This CDR3 contains 16 residues. The CDR3 loop reads CASSLYPPGGSHEQYF. In DNA, the CDR3 is TGTGCCAGCAGTTTATACCCCCCAGGGGGCTCTCACGAGCAGTACTTC.

A word on this clone: Other DNA sequences within the sample encode an identical CDR3. The chain uses TRBV9 and TRBJ2-1; possibly TRBD2 for D (7 bases). CDR3 size: 16 residues. The V and J ends lost 2 bases and 0 bases respectively, with 12 bases between them. Germline V gene data show CDR1 as SGDLS and CDR2 as YYNGEE. The chain's CDR3 is CASSVGGGSSYNEQFF. DNA of the CDR3: TGTGCCAGCAGCGTGGGGGGCGGGAGCTCCTACAATGAGCAGTTCTTC.

This clone occurred many times. The rearrangement links TRBV6-5 to TRBJ2-5; unclear D gene. The CDR3 spans 14 residues. CDR1 is MNHEY, CDR2 SVGAGI, per germline. V was trimmed by 2 bases and J by 1 base, leaving 8 bases between them. The CDR3 region is CASSYGVTQETQYF. The CDR3 region has the DNA TGTGCCAGCAGTTACGGGGTAACCCAAGAGACCCAGTACTTC.

In its sample, this clone was seen a few times. The chain carries TRBV9 and TRBJ1-2; 12 bases are a match to TRBD1. The germline gives CDR1 SGDLS, CDR2 YYNGEE. J gave up 7 bases and V 0 bases, and 7 bases lay outside the gene matches. The CDR3 runs 16 residues. The CDR3 here is CASSVGGQGASGGYTF. Here the CDR3 DNA reads TGTGCCAGCAGCGTAGGGGGACAGGGGGCGTCGGGTGGCTACACCTTC.